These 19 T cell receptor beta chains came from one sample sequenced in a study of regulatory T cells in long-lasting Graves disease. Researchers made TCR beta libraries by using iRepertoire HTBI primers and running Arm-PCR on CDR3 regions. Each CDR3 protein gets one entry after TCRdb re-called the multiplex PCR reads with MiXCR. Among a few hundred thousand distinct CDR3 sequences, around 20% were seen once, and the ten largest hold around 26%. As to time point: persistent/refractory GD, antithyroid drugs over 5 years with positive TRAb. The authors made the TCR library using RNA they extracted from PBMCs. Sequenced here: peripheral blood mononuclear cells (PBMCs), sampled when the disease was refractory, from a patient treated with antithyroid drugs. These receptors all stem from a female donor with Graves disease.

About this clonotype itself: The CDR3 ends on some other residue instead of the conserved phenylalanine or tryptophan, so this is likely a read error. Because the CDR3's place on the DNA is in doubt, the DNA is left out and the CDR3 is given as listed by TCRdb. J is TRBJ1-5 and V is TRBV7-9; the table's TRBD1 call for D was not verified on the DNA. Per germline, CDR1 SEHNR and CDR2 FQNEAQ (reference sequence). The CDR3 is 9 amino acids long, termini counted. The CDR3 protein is CASLGDPQL.

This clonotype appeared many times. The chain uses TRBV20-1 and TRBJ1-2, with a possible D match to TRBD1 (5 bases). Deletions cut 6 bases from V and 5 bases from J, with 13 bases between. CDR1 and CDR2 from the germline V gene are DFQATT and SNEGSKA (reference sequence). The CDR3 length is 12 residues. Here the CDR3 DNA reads TGCAGTGCCGGGGGGGTGGCATATGGCTACACCTTC. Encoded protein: CSAGGVAYGYTF.

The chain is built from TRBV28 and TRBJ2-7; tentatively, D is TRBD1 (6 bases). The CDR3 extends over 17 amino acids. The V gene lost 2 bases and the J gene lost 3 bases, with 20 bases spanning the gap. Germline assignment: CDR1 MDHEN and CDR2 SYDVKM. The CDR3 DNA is TGTGCCAGCAGTTTAACGGTCTGGAGACAGGCGAACTACGAGCAGTACTTC. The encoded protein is CASSLTVWRQANYEQYF.

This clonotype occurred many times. The CDR3 DNA reads TGTGCCAGCAGTTCTGGGACAGTCTATGGCTACACCTTC. Translation gives CASSSGTVYGYTF. The rearrangement links TRBV12-3 or TRBV12-4 to TRBJ1-2; TRBD1 aligns across 7 bases. The length of the CDR3 is 13 residues. V shed 4 bases, J shed 4 bases, and the junction held 3 bases outside the gene matches.

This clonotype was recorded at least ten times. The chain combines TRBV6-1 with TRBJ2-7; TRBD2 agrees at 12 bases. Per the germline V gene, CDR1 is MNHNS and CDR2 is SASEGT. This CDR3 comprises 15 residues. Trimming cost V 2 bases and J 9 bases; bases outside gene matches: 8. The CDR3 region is CASSEPSGRAVGQYF. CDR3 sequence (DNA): TGTGCCAGCAGTGAACCTAGCGGGAGGGCCGTCGGGCAGTACTTC.

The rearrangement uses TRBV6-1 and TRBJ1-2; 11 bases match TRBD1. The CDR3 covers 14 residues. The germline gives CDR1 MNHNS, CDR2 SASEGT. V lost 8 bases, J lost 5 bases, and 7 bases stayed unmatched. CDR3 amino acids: CASARTGGAYGYTF. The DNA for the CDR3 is TGTGCCAGCGCCAGGACAGGGGGCGCTTATGGCTACACCTTC.

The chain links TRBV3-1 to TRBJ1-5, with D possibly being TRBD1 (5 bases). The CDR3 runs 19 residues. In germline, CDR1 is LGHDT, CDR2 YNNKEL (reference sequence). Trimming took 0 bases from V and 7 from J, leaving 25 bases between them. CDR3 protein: CASSQERGRGGRRPQPQHF. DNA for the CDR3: TGTGCCAGCAGCCAAGAGAGGGGTCGGGGTGGACGTCGCCCCCAGCCCCAGCATTTT.

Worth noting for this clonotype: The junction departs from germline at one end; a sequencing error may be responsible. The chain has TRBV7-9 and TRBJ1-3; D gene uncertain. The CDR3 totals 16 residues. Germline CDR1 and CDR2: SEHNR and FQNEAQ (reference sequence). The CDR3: CASSLAVGTSGNTMYF. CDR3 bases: TGTGCCAGCAGCTTGGCTGTGGGCACCAGCGGAAACACCATGTATTTT.

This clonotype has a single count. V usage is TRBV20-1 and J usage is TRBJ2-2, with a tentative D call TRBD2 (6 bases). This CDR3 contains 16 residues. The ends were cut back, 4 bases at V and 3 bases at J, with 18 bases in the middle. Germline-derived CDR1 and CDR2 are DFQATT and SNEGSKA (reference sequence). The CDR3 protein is CSATDISGRYTGELFF. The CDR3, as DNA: TGCAGTGCTACTGACATTAGCGGACGGTACACCGGGGAGCTGTTTTTT.

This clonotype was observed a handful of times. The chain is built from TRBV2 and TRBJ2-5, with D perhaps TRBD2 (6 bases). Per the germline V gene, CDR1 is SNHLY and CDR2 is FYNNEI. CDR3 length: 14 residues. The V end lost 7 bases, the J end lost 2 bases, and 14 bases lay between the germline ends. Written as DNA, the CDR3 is TGTGCCAGCATCCCGGGAGAGTTTCAAGAGACCCAGTACTTC. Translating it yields CASIPGEFQETQYF. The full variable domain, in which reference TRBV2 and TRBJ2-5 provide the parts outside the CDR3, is EPEVTQTPSHQVTQMGQEVILRCVPISNHLYFYWYRQILGQKVEFLVSFYNNEISEKSEIFDDQFSVERPDGSNFTLKIRSTKLEDSAMYFCASIPGEFQETQYFGPGTRLLVL.

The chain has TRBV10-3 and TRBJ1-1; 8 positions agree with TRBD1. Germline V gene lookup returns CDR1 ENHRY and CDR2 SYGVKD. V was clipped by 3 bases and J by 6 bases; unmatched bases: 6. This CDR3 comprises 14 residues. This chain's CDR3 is CAISEQGGLSEAFF. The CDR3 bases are TGTGCCATCAGTGAACAGGGGGGTCTCTCTGAAGCTTTCTTT.

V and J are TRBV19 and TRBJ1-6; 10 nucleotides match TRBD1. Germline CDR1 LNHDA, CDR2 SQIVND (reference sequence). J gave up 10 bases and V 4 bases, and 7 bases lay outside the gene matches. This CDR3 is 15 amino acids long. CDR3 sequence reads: CASSTAGTGASPLHF. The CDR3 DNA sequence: TGTGCCAGTAGTACCGCCGGGACAGGGGCCTCACCCCTCCACTTT. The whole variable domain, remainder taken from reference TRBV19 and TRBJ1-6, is DGGITQSPKYLFRKEGQNVTLSCEQNLNHDAMYWYRQDPGQGLRLIYYSQIVNDFQKGDIAEGYSVSREKKESFPLTVTSAQKNPTAFYLCASSTAGTGASPLHFGNGTRLTVT.

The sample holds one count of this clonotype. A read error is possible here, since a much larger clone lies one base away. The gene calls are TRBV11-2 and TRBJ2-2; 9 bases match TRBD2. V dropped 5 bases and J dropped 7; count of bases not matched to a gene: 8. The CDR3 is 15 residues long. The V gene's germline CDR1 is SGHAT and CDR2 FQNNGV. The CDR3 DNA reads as TGTGCCAGCAGCCTTTGGACTAGCGCGGACGGGGAGCTGTTTTTT. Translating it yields CASSLWTSADGELFF.

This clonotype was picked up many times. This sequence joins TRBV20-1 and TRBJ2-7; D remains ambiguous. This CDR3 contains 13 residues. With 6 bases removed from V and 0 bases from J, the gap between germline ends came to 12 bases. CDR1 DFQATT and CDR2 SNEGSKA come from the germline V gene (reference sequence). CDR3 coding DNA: TGCAGTGCCCCCGCTATAAGCTCCTACGAGCAGTACTTC. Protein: CSAPAISSYEQYF.

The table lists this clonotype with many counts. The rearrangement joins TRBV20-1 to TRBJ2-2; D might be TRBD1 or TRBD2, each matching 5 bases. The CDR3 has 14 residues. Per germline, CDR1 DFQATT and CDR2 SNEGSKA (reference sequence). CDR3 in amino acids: CSGKGIPGIRELFF. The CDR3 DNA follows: TGCAGCGGAAAGGGGATACCGGGAATCCGGGAGCTGTTTTTT.

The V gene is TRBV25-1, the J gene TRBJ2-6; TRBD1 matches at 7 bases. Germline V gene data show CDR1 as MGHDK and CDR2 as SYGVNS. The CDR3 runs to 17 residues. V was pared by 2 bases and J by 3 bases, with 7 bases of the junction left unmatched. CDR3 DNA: TGTGCCAGCAGTGAAGGGAGACAGGGTTATGGGGCCAACGTCCTGACTTTC. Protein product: CASSEGRQGYGANVLTF.

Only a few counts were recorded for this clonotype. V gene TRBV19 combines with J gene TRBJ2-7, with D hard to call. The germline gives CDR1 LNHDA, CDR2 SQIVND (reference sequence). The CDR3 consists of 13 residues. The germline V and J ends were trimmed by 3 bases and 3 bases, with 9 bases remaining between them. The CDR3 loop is CASSMAPNYEQYF. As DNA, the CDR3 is TGTGCCAGTAGTATGGCCCCTAACTACGAGCAGTACTTC. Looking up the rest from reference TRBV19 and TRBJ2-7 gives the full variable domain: DGGITQSPKYLFRKEGQNVTLSCEQNLNHDAMYWYRQDPGQGLRLIYYSQIVNDFQKGDIAEGYSVSREKKESFPLTVTSAQKNPTAFYLCASSMAPNYEQYFGPGTRLTVT.

The CDR3 DNA is TGCGCCAGCAGCCATGCCAGGGGGGGCAGCCAAGAGACCCAGTACTTC. It yields the protein CASSHARGGSQETQYF. This chain joins TRBV4-1 and TRBJ2-5; tentatively, D is TRBD1 or TRBD2 (7 bases each). The V end was cut by 3 bases, the J end by 1 base, with 15 bases between. Germline CDR1 reads MGHRA; CDR2 reads YSYEKL. This CDR3 contains 16 residues.

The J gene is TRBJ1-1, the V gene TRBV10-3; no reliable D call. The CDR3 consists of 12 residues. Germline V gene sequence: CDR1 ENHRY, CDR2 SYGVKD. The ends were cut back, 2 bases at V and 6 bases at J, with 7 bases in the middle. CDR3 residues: CAISEGSPEAFF. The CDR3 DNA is TGTGCCATCAGTGAGGGGTCCCCTGAAGCTTTCTTT.